The 20 T cell receptor beta chains below come from one sample, sequenced in a study of patients and donors after allogeneic stem cell transplantation. One entry per CDR3 protein results from TCRdb running MiXCR on the RT-PCR reads. In the table there are 70,000 to 95,000 distinct CDR3 sequences, roughly 5.1% of which are singletons. The sample consisted of blood, either unsorted or a sorted T cell fraction (not recorded which). The receptor source for this set is a human donor who was either an allogeneic HSCT recipient or a stem cell or donor lymphocyte infusion donor (not recorded which). It is not recorded whose cells these are; they may come from a transplant donor.

Many counts were recorded for this clonotype. This chain joins TRBV10-3 and TRBJ2-7, with 9 bases fitting TRBD1. With V trimmed by 0 bases and J by 5 bases, 5 bases remained unmatched. The CDR3 has 15 amino acids. Germline-derived CDR1 and CDR2 are ENHRY and SYGVKD. The CDR3 region has the DNA TGTGCCATCAGTGAGTCCGGGACAGGGAGTAACGAGCAGTACTTC. Amino acid sequence: CAISESGTGSNEQYF.

This clonotype was detected ten times or more. The genes are TRBV19 and TRBJ2-7, with 9 bases lining up with TRBD1. Germline CDR1 is LNHDA and CDR2 is SQIVND (reference sequence). V was pared by 5 bases and J by 2 bases, with 4 bases of the junction left unmatched. This CDR3 has 14 residues. The CDR3 protein is CASSSRDRAYEQYF. CDR3 coding DNA: TGTGCCAGTAGTTCCAGGGACAGGGCCTACGAGCAGTACTTC. Drawing the rest from reference TRBV19 and TRBJ2-7, the complete variable domain is DGGITQSPKYLFRKEGQNVTLSCEQNLNHDAMYWYRQDPGQGLRLIYYSQIVNDFQKGDIAEGYSVSREKKESFPLTVTSAQKNPTAFYLCASSSRDRAYEQYFGPGTRLTVT.

This clonotype came up many times. The chain combines TRBV30 with TRBJ1-1, with D possibly being TRBD1 (5 bases). The CDR3 extends over 15 amino acids. V dropped 3 bases and J dropped 3 bases, with 17 bases sitting between them. The germline V gene has CDR1 GTSNPN and CDR2 SVGIG (reference sequence). This chain's CDR3 is CAWRDKTVPDTEAFF. The CDR3 DNA follows: TGTGCCTGGAGGGACAAGACAGTTCCCGACACTGAAGCTTTCTTT. Full variable domain (remainder filled in from reference TRBV30 and TRBJ1-1): SQTIHQWPATLVQPVGSPLSLECTVEGTSNPNLYWYRQAAGRGLQLLFYSVGIGQISSEVPQNLSASRPQDRQFILSSKKLLLSDSGFYLCAWRDKTVPDTEAFFGQGTRLTVV.

This clonotype was observed at least ten times. The CDR3 nucleotides are TGTGCCTGGCGAAGGAGCTCTGGAAACACCATATATTTT. Encoded protein: CAWRRSSGNTIYF. The J gene is TRBJ1-3, the V gene TRBV30; D not resolved. Germline V gene lookup returns CDR1 GTSNPN and CDR2 SVGIG (reference sequence). CDR3 length equals 13 residues. Trimming pared 5 bases from V and 0 bases from J, leaving 8 bases between. Full variable domain (outside the CDR3, taken from reference TRBV30 and TRBJ1-3): SQTIHQWPATLVQPVGSPLSLECTVEGTSNPNLYWYRQAAGRGLQLLFYSVGIGQISSEVPQNLSASRPQDRQFILSSKKLLLSDSGFYLCAWRRSSGNTIYFGEGSWLTVV.

This clonotype was recorded many times. One junction end does not reproduce the germline sequence, and a read error may be involved. The CDR3 DNA reads TGTGCCAGCAGCCAGACTCGACAGGGGCAAGGGACCCAGTACTTC. Translated, it gives CASSQTRQGQGTQYF. The chain joins TRBV4-2 to TRBJ2-5; TRBD1 agrees at 8 bases. CDR3 length: 15 residues. CDR1 and CDR2 (germline): LGHNA, YNFKEQ.

This clonotype has a single count. The chain carries TRBV7-3 and TRBJ1-2, with D perhaps TRBD1 (5 bases). V was clipped by 4 bases and J by 8 bases, with 14 bases between them. The CDR3 is made up of 13 amino acids. Germline V CDR1 and CDR2: SGHTA, FQGTGA. The CDR3 DNA reads TGTGCCAGCAGCTCCCCGGGAGGGGAAGGCTACACCTTC. Its translation is CASSSPGGEGYTF.

This clonotype has ten or more counts. V gene TRBV11-3 combines with J gene TRBJ1-4; 7 bases agree with TRBD1. J gave up 3 bases and V 5 bases, and 3 bases lay outside the gene matches. CDR1 and CDR2 from the germline V gene are SGHNT and YENEEA. The CDR3 consists of 14 residues. CDR3 nucleotides: TGTGCCAGCAGCCTGGGACAGCCTAATGAAAAACTGTTTTTT. Protein product: CASSLGQPNEKLFF.

This clonotype was seen repeatedly, ten times or more. The CDR3 reads CASSHQNGELFF. The DNA of the CDR3 is TGCGCCAGCAGCCATCAGAATGGGGAGCTGTTTTTT. The V gene is TRBV4-1, the J gene TRBJ2-2; D is unclear. Germline V lookup: CDR1 MGHRA, CDR2 YSYEKL. This CDR3 comprises 12 residues. V lost 3 bases, J lost 8 bases, and 7 bases lay in between.

Ten or more counts support this clonotype. The rearrangement joins TRBV25-1 to TRBJ2-5, with TRBD1 matching 7 bases. This CDR3 has 14 residues. Germline lookup yields CDR1 MGHDK and CDR2 SYGVNS. The V and J ends lost 6 bases and 5 bases, in that order; junction bases with no gene match: 9. CDR3 protein: CASSLRTGGETQYF. As DNA, the CDR3 is TGTGCCAGCAGCCTACGGACAGGCGGTGAGACCCAGTACTTC.

The chain carries TRBV2 and TRBJ1-6, with D uncertain. This CDR3 has 12 residues. Per the germline V gene, CDR1 is SNHLY and CDR2 is FYNNEI. V was trimmed by 6 bases and J by 4 bases, leaving 4 bases between them. The CDR3 DNA reads TGTGCCAGCAGGACATATAATTCACCCCTCCACTTT. It is translated as CASRTYNSPLHF.

This clonotype was picked up many times. The rearrangement links TRBV2 to TRBJ2-1, with 7 positions matching TRBD2. Losses at the gene ends were 6 bases for V and 7 bases for J; bases not matched to a gene: 9. Germline V gene lookup returns CDR1 SNHLY and CDR2 FYNNEI. The CDR3 consists of 14 residues. Here the CDR3 DNA reads TGTGCCAGCAGGCCCCCGACTAGCCTAAATGAGCAGTTCTTC. This encodes CASRPPTSLNEQFF.

In this sample, this clonotype turned up many times. This chain links TRBV6-1 with TRBJ2-4, with 8 bases identical to TRBD2. The CDR3 has 18 amino acids. Germline CDR1 reads MNHNS; CDR2 reads SASEGT. The ends lost 6 bases at V and 0 bases at J; junction bases unmatched: 13. CDR3 in DNA: TGTGCCAGCAGAGCCCTGCGGGGGGAGGGTGGAGCCAAAAACATTCAGTACTTC. This encodes CASRALRGEGGAKNIQYF.

There are many counts of this clonotype. V is TRBV7-9 and J is TRBJ2-6, with D possibly TRBD2 on 5 matching bases. V lost 5 bases and J 0 bases, leaving 14 bases between the germline ends. The germline V gene has CDR1 SEHNR and CDR2 FQNEAQ (reference sequence). The CDR3 is 17 residues long. CDR3 in DNA: TGTGCCAGCAGCCCAAGGAGGACCCCCTCTGGGGCCAACGTCCTGACTTTC. Protein: CASSPRRTPSGANVLTF.

This clonotype has just a few counts. The chain employs TRBV4-1 and TRBJ1-1; D is unresolved. Germline CDR1 MGHRA, CDR2 YSYEKL. V lost 4 bases to trimming and J lost 0 bases, with 18 bases between them. The CDR3 has 17 amino acids. CDR3 protein: CASSPPAAQSMNTEAFF. The DNA for the CDR3 is TGCGCCAGCAGCCCGCCGGCGGCACAGTCAATGAACACTGAAGCTTTCTTT.

In this sample, this clonotype turned up a few times. The chain couples TRBV12-3 or TRBV12-4 to TRBJ1-5, with D maybe TRBD1 (6 bases). The CDR3 extends over 14 amino acids. Trimming shortened V by 7 bases and J by 5 bases, and 15 bases separated the two germline ends. The CDR3 coding sequence is TGTGCCAGCACCCTACAGGGATTGGATCAGCCCCAGCATTTT. Translation gives CASTLQGLDQPQHF.

This sequence joins TRBV19 and TRBJ2-3; 10 bases align to TRBD1. Germline V gene sequence: CDR1 LNHDA, CDR2 SQIVND (reference sequence). V shed 4 bases and J 4 bases; nucleotides not matched to a gene: 5. CDR3 length equals 15 residues. The CDR3 coding sequence is TGTGCCAGTAGTAAGGAGACAGGGGGCGCAGATACGCAGTATTTT. This codes for CASSKETGGADTQYF.

At least ten counts were recorded for this clonotype. The chain carries TRBV7-2 and TRBJ1-1; tentatively, D is TRBD1 (6 bases). The V gene's germline CDR1 is SGHTA and CDR2 FQGNSA. Trimming stripped 5 bases from V and 4 bases from J, with 14 bases between. The CDR3 contains 14 residues. The CDR3, as DNA: TGTGCCAGCAGCACACAGGGAGAAGGCACTGAAGCTTTCTTT. It codes for CASSTQGEGTEAFF.

This clonotype was found many times. The rearrangement uses TRBV5-1 and TRBJ1-3; D unclear. The CDR3 runs to 15 residues. Deletions cut 3 bases from V and 0 bases from J, with 10 bases between. Per germline, CDR1 SGHRS and CDR2 YFSETQ. In DNA form, the CDR3 reads TGCGCCAGCAGCTCAGCATCTTCCTCTGGAAACACCATATATTTT. It encodes CASSSASSSGNTIYF.

This clonotype was observed many times. CDR3 DNA: TGTGCCAGCAGCCCAGATCACGTCTCTGGGGCCAACGTCCTGACTTTC. Its protein product is CASSPDHVSGANVLTF. V gene TRBV3-1 combines with J gene TRBJ2-6; no firm D call. Germline V gene lookup returns CDR1 LGHDT and CDR2 YNNKEL (reference sequence). V lost 4 bases to trimming and J lost 0 bases, with 10 bases between them. There are 16 residues in the CDR3.

This clonotype was seen at least ten times. The genes are TRBV28 and TRBJ2-7; D not resolved. The CDR3 has 13 residues. Between the trimmed V and J ends, which lost 2 bases and 3 bases, there was a span of 8 bases. Germline loops: CDR1 MDHEN, CDR2 SYDVKM. The CDR3 reads CASSLRVNYEQYF. The CDR3 bases are TGTGCCAGCAGTTTAAGGGTTAACTACGAGCAGTACTTC.